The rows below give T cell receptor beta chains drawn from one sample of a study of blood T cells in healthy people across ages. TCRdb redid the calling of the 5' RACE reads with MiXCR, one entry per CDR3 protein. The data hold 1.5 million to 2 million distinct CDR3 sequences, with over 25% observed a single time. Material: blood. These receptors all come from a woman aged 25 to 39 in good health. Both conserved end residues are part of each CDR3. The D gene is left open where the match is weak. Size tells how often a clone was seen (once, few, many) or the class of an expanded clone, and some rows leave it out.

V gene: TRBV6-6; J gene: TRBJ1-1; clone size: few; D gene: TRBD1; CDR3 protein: CASSNFRGEAFF; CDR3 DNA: TGTGCCAGCAGTAACTTCAGGGGGGAAGCTTTCTTT
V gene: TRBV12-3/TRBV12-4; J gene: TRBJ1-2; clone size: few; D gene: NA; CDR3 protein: CASTLGSLGYGYTF; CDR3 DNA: TGTGCCAGCACCTTAGGGAGCCTGGGGTATGGCTACACCTTC
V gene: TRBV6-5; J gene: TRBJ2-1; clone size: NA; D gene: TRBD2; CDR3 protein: CASSYALAGTYNEQFF; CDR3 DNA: TGTGCCAGCAGTTATGCATTAGCGGGGACCTACAATGAGCAGTTCTTC
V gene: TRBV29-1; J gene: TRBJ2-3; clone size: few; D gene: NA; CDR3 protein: CSVEDTLADTQYF; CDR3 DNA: TGCAGCGTTGAAGACACGCTAGCAGATACGCAGTATTTT
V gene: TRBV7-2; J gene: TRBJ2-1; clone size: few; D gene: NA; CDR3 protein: CASSTDYLQSYEQFF; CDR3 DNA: TGTGCCAGCAGCACGGACTATCTACAGTCCTACGAGCAGTTCTTC
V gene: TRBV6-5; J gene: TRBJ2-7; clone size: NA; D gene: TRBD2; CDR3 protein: CASSYGGLAGQPSYEQYF; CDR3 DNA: TGTGCCAGCAGTTACGGAGGACTAGCGGGGCAGCCCTCCTACGAGCAGTACTTC
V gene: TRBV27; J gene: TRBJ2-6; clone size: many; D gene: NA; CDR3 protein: CASSLQPGVGANVLTF; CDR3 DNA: TGTGCCAGCAGTTTACAGCCGGGGGTAGGGGCCAACGTCCTGACTTTC
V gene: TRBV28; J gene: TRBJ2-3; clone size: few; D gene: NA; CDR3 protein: CASRPTADTQYF; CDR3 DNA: TGTGCCAGCAGACCCACCGCAGATACGCAGTATTTT
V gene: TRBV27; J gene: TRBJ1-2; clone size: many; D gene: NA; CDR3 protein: CASSLGVSYGYTF; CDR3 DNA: TGTGCCAGCAGCTTAGGAGTCAGCTATGGCTACACCTTC
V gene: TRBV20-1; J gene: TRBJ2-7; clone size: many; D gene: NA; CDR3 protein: CSAKRDTRYEQYF; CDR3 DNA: TGCAGTGCTAAGCGGGACACACGCTACGAGCAGTACTTC
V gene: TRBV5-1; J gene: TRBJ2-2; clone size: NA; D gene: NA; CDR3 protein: CASSLFPGANTGELFF; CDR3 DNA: TGCGCCAGCAGCTTGTTCCCGGGGGCGAACACCGGGGAGCTGTTTTTT
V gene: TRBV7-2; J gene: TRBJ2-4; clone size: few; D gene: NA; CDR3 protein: CASSLVPGSKNIQYF; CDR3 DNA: TGTGCCAGCAGCTTAGTTCCGGGTAGCAAAAACATTCAGTACTTC
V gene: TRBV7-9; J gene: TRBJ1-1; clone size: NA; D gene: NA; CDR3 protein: CASSLEGNTEVFF; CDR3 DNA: TGTGCCAGCAGCTTGGAGGGGAACACTGAAGTTTTCTTT
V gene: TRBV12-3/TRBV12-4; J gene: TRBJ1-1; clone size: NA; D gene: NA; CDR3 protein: CASTGLLLNTEAFF; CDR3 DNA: TGTGCCAGCACGGGTCTTCTCCTGAACACTGAAGCTTTCTTT
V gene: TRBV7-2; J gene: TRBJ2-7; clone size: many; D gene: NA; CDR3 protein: CASSLTGITYEQYF; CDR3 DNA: TGTGCCAGCAGCTTAACAGGTATTACCTACGAGCAGTACTTC
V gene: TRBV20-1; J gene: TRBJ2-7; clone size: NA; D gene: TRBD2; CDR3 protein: CSARSSGESYEQYF; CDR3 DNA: TGCAGTGCTAGGAGCAGCGGGGAGTCCTACGAGCAGTACTTC
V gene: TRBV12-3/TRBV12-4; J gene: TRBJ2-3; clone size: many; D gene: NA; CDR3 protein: CASSFSSATQYF; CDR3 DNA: TGTGCCAGCAGTTTCAGCAGTGCTACGCAGTATTTT
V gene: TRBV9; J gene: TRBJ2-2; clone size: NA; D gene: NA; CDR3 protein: CASSVGQSNTGELFF; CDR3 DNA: TGTGCCAGCAGCGTAGGCCAGAGTAACACCGGGGAGCTGTTTTTT
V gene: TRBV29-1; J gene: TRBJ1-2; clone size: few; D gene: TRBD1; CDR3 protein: CSVIHGQGYNYGYTF; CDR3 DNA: TGCAGCGTGATCCACGGACAGGGTTATAACTATGGCTACACCTTC
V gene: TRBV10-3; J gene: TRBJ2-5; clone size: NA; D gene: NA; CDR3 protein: CAAGTKETQYF; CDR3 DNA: TGTGCCGCTGGAACTAAAGAGACCCAGTACTTC
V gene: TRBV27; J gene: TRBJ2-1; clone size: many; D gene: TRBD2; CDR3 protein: CASSSRLAGGLDNEQFF; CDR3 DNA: TGTGCCAGCAGTTCCAGACTAGCGGGAGGGCTCGACAATGAGCAGTTCTTC
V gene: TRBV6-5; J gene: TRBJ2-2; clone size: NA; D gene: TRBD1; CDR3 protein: CASSYDRGPGELFF; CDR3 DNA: TGTGCCAGCAGTTACGACAGGGGGCCCGGGGAGCTGTTTTTT
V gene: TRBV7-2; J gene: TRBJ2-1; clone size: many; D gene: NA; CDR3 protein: CASRLRVNEQFF; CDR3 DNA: TGTGCCAGCCGATTAAGAGTTAATGAGCAGTTCTTC
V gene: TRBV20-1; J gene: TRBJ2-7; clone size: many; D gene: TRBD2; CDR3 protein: CSAGLAGAYEQYF; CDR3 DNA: TGCAGCGCGGGACTAGCGGGAGCCTACGAGCAGTACTTC
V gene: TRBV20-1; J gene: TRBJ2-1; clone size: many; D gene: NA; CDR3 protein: CSAEARGGRSYNEQFF; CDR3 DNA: TGCAGTGCTGAGGCTAGGGGGGGGCGGTCCTACAATGAGCAGTTCTTC
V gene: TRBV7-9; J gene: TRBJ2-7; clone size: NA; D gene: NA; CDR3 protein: CAGSIQGVQVQYF; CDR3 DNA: TGTGCCGGCAGCATTCAGGGTGTACAAGTGCAGTACTTC
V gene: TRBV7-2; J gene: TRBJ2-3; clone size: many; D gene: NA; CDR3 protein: CASSPSGSTDTQYF; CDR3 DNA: TGTGCCAGCAGCCCGAGCGGGAGCACAGATACGCAGTATTTT
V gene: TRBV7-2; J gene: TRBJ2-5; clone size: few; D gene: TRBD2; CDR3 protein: CASSILAGAPETQYF; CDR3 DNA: TGTGCCAGCAGCATACTAGCGGGAGCCCCAGAGACCCAGTACTTC
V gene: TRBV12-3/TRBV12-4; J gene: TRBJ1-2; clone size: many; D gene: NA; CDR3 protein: CASSLSLYGYTF; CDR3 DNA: TGTGCCAGCAGTTTATCCCTCTATGGCTACACCTTC